This TCR beta chain stems from a study of cytomegalovirus exposure and HLA in healthy donors. General study results and limits: Presence/absence analyses rested on an assumption that sequencing depth was roughly uniform across donors. Previous analysis showed most TCR beta V segments were productive about 90% or about 30% of the time. Researchers reported in a later analysis that a missense DCLRE1C variant was tied to TCR beta V- and J-gene trimming.

PCR used 60 Vbeta primers and 13 Jbeta primers. This table comes from immunoSEQ multiplex PCR, and its TCRdb copy is limited to in-frame clones, with some not included. Seen here are roughly 99,000 clones, 75% to 80% observed once, and the top ten hold 3% to 4%. Of note for this clone: Its antigen remains unidentified.

V was clipped by 3 bases and J by 2 bases; unmatched bases: 6. The germline V gene encodes CDR1 LNHNV and CDR2 YYDKDF (reference sequence). The CDR3 totals 17 residues. Donors had nominal health at sampling but likely had unrecorded immune exposures. The chain links TRBV15 to TRBJ2-1; TRBD2 aligns across 11 bases. Sequenced input: PBMCs. The receptor comes from a woman in her forties in good health and CMV-seronegative. The CDR3 protein is CATSRARLAGPYNEQFF. The DNA of the CDR3 is TGTGCCACCAGCAGGGCTAGACTAGCGGGGCCCTACAATGAGCAGTTCTTC.